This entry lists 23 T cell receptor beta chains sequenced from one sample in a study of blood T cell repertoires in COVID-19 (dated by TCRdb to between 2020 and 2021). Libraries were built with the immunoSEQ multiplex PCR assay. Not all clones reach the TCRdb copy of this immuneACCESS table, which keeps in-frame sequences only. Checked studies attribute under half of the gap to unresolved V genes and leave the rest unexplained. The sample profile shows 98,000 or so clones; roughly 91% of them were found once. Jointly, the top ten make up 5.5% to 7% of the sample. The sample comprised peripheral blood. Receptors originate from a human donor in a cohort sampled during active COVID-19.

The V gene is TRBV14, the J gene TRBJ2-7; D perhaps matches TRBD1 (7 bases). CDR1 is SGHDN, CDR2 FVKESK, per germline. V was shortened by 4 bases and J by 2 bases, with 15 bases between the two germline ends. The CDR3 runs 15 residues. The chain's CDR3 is CASSPRGVWAYEQYF. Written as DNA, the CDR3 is TGTGCCAGCAGCCCCAGGGGGGTTTGGGCCTACGAGCAGTACTTC.

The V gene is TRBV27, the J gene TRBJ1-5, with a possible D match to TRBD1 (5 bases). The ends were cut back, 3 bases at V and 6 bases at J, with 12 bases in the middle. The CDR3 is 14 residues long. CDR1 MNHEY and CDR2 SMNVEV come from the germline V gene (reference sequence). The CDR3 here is CASSFSRVSQPQHF. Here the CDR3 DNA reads TGTGCCAGCAGTTTCTCCAGGGTCAGTCAGCCCCAGCATTTT.

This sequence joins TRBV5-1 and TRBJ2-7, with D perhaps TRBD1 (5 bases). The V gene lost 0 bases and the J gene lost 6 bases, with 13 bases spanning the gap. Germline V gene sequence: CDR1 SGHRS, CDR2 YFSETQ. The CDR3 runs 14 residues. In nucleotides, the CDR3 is TGCGCCAGCAGCTTGGATCTCAGGGAAGGCGAGCAGTACTTC. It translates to CASSLDLREGEQYF.

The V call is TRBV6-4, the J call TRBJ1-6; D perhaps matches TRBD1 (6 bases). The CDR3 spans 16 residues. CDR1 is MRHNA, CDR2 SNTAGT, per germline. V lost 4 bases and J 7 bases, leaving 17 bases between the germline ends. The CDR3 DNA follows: TGTGCCAGCAGTGCATTCTTCGACAGGACAAATTCACCCCTCCACTTT. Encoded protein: CASSAFFDRTNSPLHF.

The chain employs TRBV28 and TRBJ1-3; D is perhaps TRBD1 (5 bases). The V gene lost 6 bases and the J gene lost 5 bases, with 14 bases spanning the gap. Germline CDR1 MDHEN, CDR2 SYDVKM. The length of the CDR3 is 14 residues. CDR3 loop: CASSREATRNTIYF. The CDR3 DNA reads TGTGCCAGCAGCAGGGAAGCAACAAGAAACACCATATATTTT. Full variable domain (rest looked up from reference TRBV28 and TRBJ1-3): DVKVTQSSRYLVKRTGEKVFLECVQDMDHENMFWYRQDPGLGLRLIYFSYDVKMKEKGDIPEGYSVSREKKERFSLILESASTNQTSMYLCASSREATRNTIYFGEGSWLTVV.

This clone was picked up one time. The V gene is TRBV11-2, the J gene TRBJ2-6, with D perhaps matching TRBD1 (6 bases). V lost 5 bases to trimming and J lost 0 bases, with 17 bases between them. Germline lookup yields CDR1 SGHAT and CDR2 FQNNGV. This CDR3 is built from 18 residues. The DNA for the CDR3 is TGTGCCAGCAGCCCCCCTGGGGCAGGGGACTCTGGGGCCAACGTCCTGACTTTC. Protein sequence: CASSPPGAGDSGANVLTF.

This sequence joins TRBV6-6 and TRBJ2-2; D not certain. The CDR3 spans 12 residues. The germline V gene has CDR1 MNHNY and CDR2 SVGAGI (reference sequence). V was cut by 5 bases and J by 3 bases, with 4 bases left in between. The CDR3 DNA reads TGTGCCAGCAGTATAGACACCGGGGAGCTGTTTTTT. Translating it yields CASSIDTGELFF.

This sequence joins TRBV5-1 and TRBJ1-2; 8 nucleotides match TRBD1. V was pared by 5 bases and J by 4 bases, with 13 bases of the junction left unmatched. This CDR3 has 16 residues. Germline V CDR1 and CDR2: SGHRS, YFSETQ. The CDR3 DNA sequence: TGCGCCAGCAGTCTCATCTCCGGACAGGGAGCCTATGGCTACACCTTC. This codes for CASSLISGQGAYGYTF.

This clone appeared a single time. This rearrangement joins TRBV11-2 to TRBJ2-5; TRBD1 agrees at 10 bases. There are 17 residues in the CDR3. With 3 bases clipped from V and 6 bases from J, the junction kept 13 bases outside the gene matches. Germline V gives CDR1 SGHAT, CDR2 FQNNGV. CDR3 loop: CASSFAFSGQGTKTQYF. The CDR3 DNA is TGTGCCAGCAGCTTCGCGTTTTCGGGACAGGGGACGAAGACCCAGTACTTC.

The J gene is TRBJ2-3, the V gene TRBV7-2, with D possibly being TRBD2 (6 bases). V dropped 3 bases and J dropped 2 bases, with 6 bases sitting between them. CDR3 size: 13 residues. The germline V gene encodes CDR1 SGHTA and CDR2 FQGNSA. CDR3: CASSLDYTDTQYF. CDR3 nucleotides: TGTGCCAGCAGCTTGGACTACACAGATACGCAGTATTTT.

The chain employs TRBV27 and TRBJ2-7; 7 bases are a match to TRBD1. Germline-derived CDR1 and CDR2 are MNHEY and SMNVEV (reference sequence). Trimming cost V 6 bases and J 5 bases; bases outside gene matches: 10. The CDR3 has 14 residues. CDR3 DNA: TGTGCCAGCAGCTCCTTGACAGGGTTCCACGAGCAGTACTTC. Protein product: CASSSLTGFHEQYF.

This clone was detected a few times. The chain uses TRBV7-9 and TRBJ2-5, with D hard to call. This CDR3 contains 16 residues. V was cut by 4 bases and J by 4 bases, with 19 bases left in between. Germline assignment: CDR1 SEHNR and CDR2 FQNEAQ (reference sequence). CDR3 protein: CASSSPQNQALETQYF. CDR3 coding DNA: TGTGCCAGCAGCTCCCCTCAAAATCAGGCCTTAGAGACCCAGTACTTC.

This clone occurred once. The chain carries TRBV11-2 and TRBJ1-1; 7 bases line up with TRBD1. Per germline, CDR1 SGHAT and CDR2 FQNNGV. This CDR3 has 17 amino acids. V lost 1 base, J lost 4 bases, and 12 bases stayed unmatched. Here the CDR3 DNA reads TGTGCCAGCAGCTTAGGGGCTTCCTTCAGGGGGAGCACTGAAGCTTTCTTT. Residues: CASSLGASFRGSTEAFF.

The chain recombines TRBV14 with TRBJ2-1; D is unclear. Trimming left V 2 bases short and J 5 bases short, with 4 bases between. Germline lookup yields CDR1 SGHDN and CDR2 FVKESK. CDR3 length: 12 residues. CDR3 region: CASSQTDNEQFF. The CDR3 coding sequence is TGTGCCAGCAGCCAAACAGACAATGAGCAGTTCTTC.

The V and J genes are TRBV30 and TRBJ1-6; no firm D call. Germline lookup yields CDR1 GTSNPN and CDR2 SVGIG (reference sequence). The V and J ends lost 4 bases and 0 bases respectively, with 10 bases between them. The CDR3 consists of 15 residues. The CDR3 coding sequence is TGTGCCTGGACCTACGGGAGCTCCTATAATTCACCCCTCCACTTT. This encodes CAWTYGSSYNSPLHF.

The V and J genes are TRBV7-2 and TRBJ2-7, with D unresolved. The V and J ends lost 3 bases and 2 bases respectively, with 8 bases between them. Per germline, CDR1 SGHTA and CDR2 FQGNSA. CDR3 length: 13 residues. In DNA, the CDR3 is TGTGCCAGCAGCTTGGGCAGAGCCTACGAGCAGTACTTC. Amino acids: CASSLGRAYEQYF.

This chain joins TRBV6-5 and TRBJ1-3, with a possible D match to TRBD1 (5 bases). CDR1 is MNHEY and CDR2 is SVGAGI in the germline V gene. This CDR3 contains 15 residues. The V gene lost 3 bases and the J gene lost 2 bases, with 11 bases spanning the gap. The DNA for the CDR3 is TGTGCCAGCAGTTATTCTCAGGGCGCTGGAAACACCATATATTTT. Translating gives CASSYSQGAGNTIYF.

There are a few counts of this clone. The CDR3 region is CASSSQGHEQFF. CDR3 nucleotides: TGTGCCAGCAGCTCCCAGGGCCATGAGCAGTTCTTC. This chain connects TRBV7-2 to TRBJ2-1; D is perhaps TRBD1 (5 bases). This CDR3 has 12 amino acids. Germline-derived CDR1 and CDR2 are SGHTA and FQGNSA. V gave up 4 bases and J gave up 8 bases, with 9 bases separating them. The full variable domain, with the rest looked up from reference TRBV7-2 and TRBJ2-1, is GAGVSQSPSNKVTEKGKDVELRCDPISGHTALYWYRQSLGQGLEFLIYFQGNSAPDKSGLPSDRFSAERTGGSVSTLTIQRTQQEDSAVYLCASSSQGHEQFFGPGTRLTVL.

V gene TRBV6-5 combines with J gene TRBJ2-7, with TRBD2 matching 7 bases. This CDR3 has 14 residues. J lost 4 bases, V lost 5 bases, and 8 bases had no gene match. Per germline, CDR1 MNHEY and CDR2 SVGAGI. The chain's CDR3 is CASSLAGARYEQYV. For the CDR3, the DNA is TGTGCCAGCAGTCTCGCGGGAGCCCGTTACGAGCAGTACGTC.

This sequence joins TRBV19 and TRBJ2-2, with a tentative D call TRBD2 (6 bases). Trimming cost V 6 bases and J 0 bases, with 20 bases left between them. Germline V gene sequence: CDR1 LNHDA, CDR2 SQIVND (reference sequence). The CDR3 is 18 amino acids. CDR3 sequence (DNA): TGTGCCAGTAGCACCCAGGAGTGGCGGGAAACGAACACCGGGGAGCTGTTTTTT. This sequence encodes CASSTQEWRETNTGELFF.

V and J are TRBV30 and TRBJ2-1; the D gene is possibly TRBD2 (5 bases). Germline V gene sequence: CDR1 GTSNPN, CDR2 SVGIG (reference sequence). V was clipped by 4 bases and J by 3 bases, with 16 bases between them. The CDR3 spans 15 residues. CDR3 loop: CAWKEVVRGYNEQFF. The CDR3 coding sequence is TGTGCCTGGAAGGAGGTAGTCAGAGGCTACAATGAGCAGTTCTTC.

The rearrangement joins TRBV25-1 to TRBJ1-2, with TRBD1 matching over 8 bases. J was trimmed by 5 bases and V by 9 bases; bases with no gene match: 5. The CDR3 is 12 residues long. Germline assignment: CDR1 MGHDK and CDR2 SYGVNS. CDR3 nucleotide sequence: TGTGCCAGTAGCCGGGACAGGTATGGCTACACCTTC. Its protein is CASSRDRYGYTF.

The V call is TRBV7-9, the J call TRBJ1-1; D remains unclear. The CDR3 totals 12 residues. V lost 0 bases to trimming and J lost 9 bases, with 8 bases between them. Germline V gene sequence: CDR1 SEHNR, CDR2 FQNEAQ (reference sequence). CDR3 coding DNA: TGTGCCAGCAGCTTAGCGGCGGTGCAAGCTTTCTTT. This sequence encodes CASSLAAVQAFF.